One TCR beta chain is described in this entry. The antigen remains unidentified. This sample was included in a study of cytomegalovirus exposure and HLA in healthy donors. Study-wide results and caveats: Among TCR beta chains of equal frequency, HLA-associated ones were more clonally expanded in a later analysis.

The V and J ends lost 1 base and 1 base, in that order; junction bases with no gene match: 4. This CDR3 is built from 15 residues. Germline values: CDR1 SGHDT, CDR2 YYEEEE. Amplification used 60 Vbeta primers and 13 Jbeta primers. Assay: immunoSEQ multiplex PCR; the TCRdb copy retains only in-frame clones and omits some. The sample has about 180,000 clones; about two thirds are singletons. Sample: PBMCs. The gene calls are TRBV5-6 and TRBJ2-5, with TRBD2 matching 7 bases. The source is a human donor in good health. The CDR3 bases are TGTGCCAGCAGCTTGATCGCGGGGGTCCAAGAGACCCAGTACTTC. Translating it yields CASSLIAGVQETQYF.